The 24 T cell receptor beta chains below come from one sample, sequenced in a study of cytomegalovirus exposure and HLA in healthy donors. This PCR relied on a set of 60 Vbeta primers and 13 Jbeta primers. Measured with immunoSEQ multiplex PCR; TCRdb has only the in-frame clones, and not every one. Of roughly 120,000 clones listed, 9.5% are singletons. The sequenced material came from PBMCs. These receptors were collected from a young man in good health and CMV-seronegative.

This clone was observed a few times. This chain joins TRBV5-6 and TRBJ1-5; 9 bases match TRBD1. Germline assignment: CDR1 SGHDT and CDR2 YYEEEE. J lost 4 bases, V lost 4 bases, and 6 bases had no gene match. The CDR3 covers 15 residues. The CDR3 is CASSGLGQGNQPQHF. The CDR3 DNA reads as TGTGCCAGCAGCGGGTTGGGACAGGGTAATCAGCCCCAGCATTTT. The variable domain in full, completed from reference TRBV5-6 and TRBJ1-5, reads DAGVTQSPTHLIKTRGQQVTLRCSPKSGHDTVSWYQQALGQGPQFIFQYYEEEERQRGNFPDRFSGHQFPNYSSELNVNALLLGDSALYLCASSGLGQGNQPQHFGDGTRLSIL.

The gene calls are TRBV30 and TRBJ2-2; D is unresolved. Germline lookup yields CDR1 GTSNPN and CDR2 SVGIG (reference sequence). The CDR3 contains 12 residues. V lost 5 bases and J 7 bases, leaving 11 bases between the germline ends. The CDR3 here is CAWAPASGELFF. CDR3 coding DNA: TGTGCCTGGGCACCGGCTAGCGGGGAGCTGTTTTTT.

The chain couples TRBV10-3 to TRBJ2-7; TRBD1 agrees at 10 bases. The CDR3 covers 13 residues. J was trimmed by 0 bases and V by 8 bases; bases with no gene match: 1. Germline V gene data show CDR1 as ENHRY and CDR2 as SYGVKD. DNA of the CDR3: TGTGCCATCGGACAGGGGGTCTCCTACGAGCAGTACTTC. This encodes CAIGQGVSYEQYF.

The rearrangement uses TRBV4-1 and TRBJ2-1; tentatively, D is TRBD1 (6 bases). V lost 0 bases and J lost 4, with 10 bases in between. The germline V gene has CDR1 MGHRA and CDR2 YSYEKL. This CDR3 has 15 amino acids. DNA of the CDR3: TGCGCCAGCAGCCAAGATGCTAGGGGGTACAATGAGCAGTTCTTC. Protein sequence: CASSQDARGYNEQFF.

This clone was picked up a small number of times. V gene TRBV5-6 combines with J gene TRBJ2-7; D call uncertain. Germline values: CDR1 SGHDT, CDR2 YYEEEE. The CDR3 covers 13 residues. Trimming took 2 bases from V and 6 from J, leaving 12 bases between them. The CDR3 spells CASSFWVGGEQYF. The CDR3 DNA follows: TGTGCCAGCAGCTTTTGGGTAGGCGGCGAGCAGTACTTC.

A few counts support this clone. V gene TRBV5-1 combines with J gene TRBJ2-7; 12 nucleotides align to TRBD2. The CDR3 totals 15 residues. Germline V lookup: CDR1 SGHRS, CDR2 YFSETQ. The ends lost 0 bases at V and 5 bases at J; junction bases unmatched: 3. The CDR3 sequence is CASSLGTSGAHEQYF. The CDR3 DNA follows: TGCGCCAGCAGCTTGGGGACTAGCGGGGCCCACGAGCAGTACTTC.

Comments on this clone: Other DNA sequences in the sample encode the same CDR3. V gene TRBV5-4 combines with J gene TRBJ1-2, with D hard to call. The length of the CDR3 is 12 residues. V gave up 0 bases and J gave up 5 bases, with 5 bases separating them. Per germline, CDR1 SGHNT and CDR2 YYREEE (reference sequence). The chain's CDR3 is CASSLDRYGYTF. DNA of the CDR3: TGTGCCAGCAGCTTGGACAGATATGGCTACACCTTC.

This clone has just a few counts. V is TRBV30 and J is TRBJ2-3; unclear D gene. This CDR3 region has 13 residues. The ends were cut back, 0 bases at V and 2 bases at J, with 6 bases in the middle. Germline CDR1 and CDR2: GTSNPN and SVGIG (reference sequence). For the CDR3, the DNA is TGTGCCTGGAGTGTCGGTTTCACAGATACGCAGTATTTT. Protein: CAWSVGFTDTQYF.

This clone was picked up a small number of times. The chain has TRBV28 and TRBJ2-6, with D possibly being TRBD1 (5 bases). Trimming pared 9 bases from V and 0 bases from J, leaving 9 bases between. Germline lookup yields CDR1 MDHEN and CDR2 SYDVKM. The CDR3 covers 14 residues. CDR3 sequence (DNA): TGTGCCAGTCAGACAGTCTCTGGGGCCAACGTCCTGACTTTC. Protein: CASQTVSGANVLTF.

The chain carries TRBV11-3 and TRBJ2-1; TRBD2 matches at 15 bases. Germline V lookup: CDR1 SGHNT, CDR2 YENEEA. V was pared by 7 bases and J by 12 bases, with 10 bases of the junction left unmatched. This CDR3 has 15 residues. The CDR3 DNA sequence: TGTGCCAGCATGGAGGGACTAGCGGGAGGAAGGGTGCAGTTCTTC. Translation: CASMEGLAGGRVQFF. Full variable domain (rest looked up from reference TRBV11-3 and TRBJ2-1): EAGVVQSPRYKIIEKKQPVAFWCNPISGHNTLYWYLQNLGQGPELLIRYENEEAVDDSQLPKDRFSAERLKGVDSTLKIQPAELGDSAVYLCASMEGLAGGRVQFFGPGTRLTVL.

V gene TRBV27 combines with J gene TRBJ2-1; 13 bases are a match to TRBD2. The CDR3 has 15 amino acids. V lost 5 bases and J lost 4; bases outside the gene matches: 2. From germline, CDR1 is MNHEY and CDR2 SMNVEV (reference sequence). The CDR3 loop reads CASSATSGGYNEQFF. CDR3 in DNA: TGTGCCAGCAGTGCGACTAGCGGGGGGTACAATGAGCAGTTCTTC.

This chain joins TRBV4-1 and TRBJ1-5; tentatively, D is TRBD1 (6 bases). Deletions cut 1 base from V and 3 bases from J, with 16 bases between. The CDR3 totals 17 residues. Germline V CDR1 and CDR2: MGHRA, YSYEKL. DNA of the CDR3: TGCGCCAGCAGCCAAGGGATCATAGGGGGTTTCAATCAGCCCCAGCATTTT. Translation gives CASSQGIIGGFNQPQHF.

The chain joins TRBV19 to TRBJ2-3, with 7 bases that match TRBD2. This CDR3 contains 13 residues. The J segment lost 4 bases and the V segment lost 3 bases, leaving 1 base of the junction unmatched. From germline, CDR1 is LNHDA and CDR2 SQIVND (reference sequence). The CDR3 DNA is TGTGCCAGTAGTATTGGGGGGGCAGATACGCAGTATTTT. Amino acids: CASSIGGADTQYF.

This chain joins TRBV7-2 and TRBJ2-5; a possible D gene is TRBD2 (6 bases). V was clipped by 3 bases and J by 7 bases, with 15 bases between them. This CDR3 is 14 amino acids long. The germline gives CDR1 SGHTA, CDR2 FQGNSA. In nucleotides, the CDR3 is TGTGCCAGCAGCTTGGGAGCGGTGCGGGGGACCCAGTACTTC. This gives the protein CASSLGAVRGTQYF.

This chain uses TRBV21-1 with TRBJ1-5; the table names TRBD1, a call not compared with the DNA. TRBV21-1 is tagged as a pseudogene. The CDR3 is 16 residues long. The CDR3 DNA is TGTGCCAGCAGCAACTGGACAGGGCAGAATCATCAGCCCCAGCATTTT. Its translation is CASSNWTGQNHQPQHF.

V usage is TRBV6-5 and J usage is TRBJ2-7; D is unclear. Germline V gene data show CDR1 as MNHEY and CDR2 as SVGAGI. Trimming took off 5 bases at V and 0 bases at J, with 14 bases between the two ends. This CDR3 has 15 amino acids. CDR3: CASSTLSSNSYEQYF. CDR3 in DNA: TGTGCCAGCAGTACCCTAAGCTCCAACTCCTACGAGCAGTACTTC.

The rearrangement joins TRBV6-5 to TRBJ2-5; TRBD1 matches 8 bases. Germline CDR1 is MNHEY and CDR2 is SVGAGI. The V gene end was trimmed by 5 bases and the J gene end by 7 bases; junction bases not matched to a gene: 6. The CDR3 has 13 amino acids. CDR3 coding DNA: TGTGCCAGCAGTCCCGGACAGGGAGGGACCCAGTACTTC. It specifies CASSPGQGGTQYF.

The chain carries TRBV5-6 and TRBJ1-2; no firm D call. The germline CDR1 and CDR2 sequences are SGHDT and YYEEEE. CDR3 size: 14 residues. V shed 6 bases and J shed 5 bases, with 17 bases lying between them. CDR3 sequence (DNA): TGTGCCAGCACGGAGTTCACCTACAATTATGGCTACACCTTC. Amino acids: CASTEFTYNYGYTF.

The V and J genes are TRBV5-1 and TRBJ1-5; D remains unclear. Trimming took off 2 bases at V and 3 bases at J, with 15 bases between the two ends. In germline, CDR1 is SGHRS, CDR2 YFSETQ. CDR3 length: 16 residues. CDR3 DNA: TGCGCCAGCAGCTTCGGGATAGGAGGGATCAATCAGCCCCAGCATTTT. Translated: CASSFGIGGINQPQHF.

This clone appeared a few times. The rearrangement links TRBV6-5 to TRBJ1-1; tentatively, D is TRBD1 (5 bases). CDR1 is MNHEY, CDR2 SVGAGI, per germline. V was clipped by 6 bases and J by 3 bases, with 17 bases between them. The CDR3 spans 15 residues. The CDR3 here is CASRARGGGDTEAFF. As DNA, the CDR3 is TGTGCCAGCAGAGCCCGGGGTGGGGGGGACACTGAAGCTTTCTTT.

This clone was observed a few times. CDR3 DNA sequence: TGTGCCAGCAGGAGGGCAGGGGGCCGACTTAGGGCCTACAATGAGCAGTTCTTC. It yields the protein CASRRAGGRLRAYNEQFF. The rearrangement joins TRBV2 to TRBJ2-1; 8 bases agree with TRBD1. Trimming removed 6 bases from V and 2 bases from J; junction bases left unmatched: 15. In germline, CDR1 is SNHLY, CDR2 FYNNEI. The CDR3 has 18 amino acids. The full variable domain, its missing parts supplied by reference TRBV2 and TRBJ2-1, is EPEVTQTPSHQVTQMGQEVILRCVPISNHLYFYWYRQILGQKVEFLVSFYNNEISEKSEIFDDQFSVERPDGSNFTLKIRSTKLEDSAMYFCASRRAGGRLRAYNEQFFGPGTRLTVL.

This chain joins TRBV7-9 and TRBJ1-5; D ambiguous. Germline V gives CDR1 SEHNR, CDR2 FQNEAQ (reference sequence). The V gene lost 2 bases and the J gene lost 6 bases, with 5 bases spanning the gap. CDR3 length: 12 amino acids. In DNA, the CDR3 is TGTGCCAGCAGCTTAAACGGTCAGCCCCAGCATTTT. This sequence encodes CASSLNGQPQHF.

This chain links TRBV28 with TRBJ2-3; 10 nucleotides match TRBD1. CDR1 is MDHEN and CDR2 is SYDVKM in the germline V gene. Trimming cost V 5 bases and J 1 base; bases outside gene matches: 3. This CDR3 is 15 amino acids long. CDR3: CASSPGTGGTDTQYF. Written as DNA, the CDR3 is TGTGCCAGCAGTCCCGGGACAGGGGGCACAGATACGCAGTATTTT. The full variable domain, rest sourced from reference TRBV28 and TRBJ2-3, is DVKVTQSSRYLVKRTGEKVFLECVQDMDHENMFWYRQDPGLGLRLIYFSYDVKMKEKGDIPEGYSVSREKKERFSLILESASTNQTSMYLCASSPGTGGTDTQYFGPGTRLTVL.

This clone has a single count. The CDR3 DNA reads TGTGCCAGCAGTTCTCTCATACGTCCGTCCGACTATGTCAAGCGGATGGATGAGCAGTTCTTC. Amino acids: CASSSLIRPSDYVKRMDEQFF. The chain recombines TRBV28 with TRBJ2-1, with D possibly matching TRBD2 (5 bases). Trimming pared 4 bases from V and 8 bases from J, leaving 36 bases between. Germline-derived CDR1 and CDR2 are MDHEN and SYDVKM. The CDR3 is 21 amino acids.